One TCR beta chain is described in this entry. This sample was taken from a study of metastatic and nonmetastatic thyroid tumors. Every patient underwent thyroid surgery untreated. TCRdb re-called clones via MiXCR from the PCR reads. The sample carries around 34,000 clones, 16% recorded once. CDR3 length: 15 residues. The germline CDR1 and CDR2 sequences are MDHEN and SYDVKM. The V and J ends lost 10 bases and 2 bases, in that order; junction bases with no gene match: 12. The TCR was taken from a female donor with papillary thyroid cancer or a benign thyroid nodule (not recorded which). Some clones in this sample may be carry-over from other donors' samples. Material for sequencing was blood. This rearrangement joins TRBV28 to TRBJ2-7, with 9 positions matching TRBD2. The CDR3 coding sequence is TGTGCCAACACGATAAGACTAGCGGTACCCTACGAGCAGTACTTC. It codes for CANTIRLAVPYEQYF.